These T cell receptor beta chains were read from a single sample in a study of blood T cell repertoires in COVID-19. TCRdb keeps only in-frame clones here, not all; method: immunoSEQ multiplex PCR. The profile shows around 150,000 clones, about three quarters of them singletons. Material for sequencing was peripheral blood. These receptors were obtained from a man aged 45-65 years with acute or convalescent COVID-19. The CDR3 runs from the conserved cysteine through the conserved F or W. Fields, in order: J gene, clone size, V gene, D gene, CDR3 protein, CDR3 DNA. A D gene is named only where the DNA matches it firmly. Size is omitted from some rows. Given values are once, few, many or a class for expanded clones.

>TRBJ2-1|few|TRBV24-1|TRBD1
CATSDSPGQGRSLPYNEQFF
TGTGCCACCAGTGATTCGCCAGGACAGGGCCGTTCTTTGCCTTACAATGAGCAGTTCTTC
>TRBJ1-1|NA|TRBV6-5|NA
CASSLRANTEAFF
TGTGCCAGCAGTTTGAGGGCGAACACTGAAGCTTTCTTT
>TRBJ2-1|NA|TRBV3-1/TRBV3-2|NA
CASSQEAWGGDEQFF
TGTGCCAGCAGCCAAGAAGCATGGGGAGGTGATGAGCAGTTCTTC
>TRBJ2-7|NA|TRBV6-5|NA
CASSSTHAQGNEQYF
TGTGCCAGCAGTTCCACGCACGCACAGGGAAACGAGCAGTACTTC
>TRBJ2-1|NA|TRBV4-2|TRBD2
CASSQDSTSGGYNEQFF
TGTGCCAGCAGCCAAGATTCCACTAGCGGGGGCTACAATGAGCAGTTCTTC
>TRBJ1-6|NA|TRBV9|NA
CASSGGLYNSPLHF
TGTGCCAGCAGCGGCGGCCTCTATAATTCACCCCTCCACTTT
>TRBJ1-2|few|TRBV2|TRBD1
CASRGQALNYGYTF
TGTGCCAGCAGAGGACAGGCCCTTAACTATGGCTACACCTTC
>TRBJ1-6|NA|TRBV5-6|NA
CASSFLPAGESSPLHF
TGTGCCAGCAGCTTTCTCCCGGCAGGGGAAAGTTCACCCCTCCACTTT
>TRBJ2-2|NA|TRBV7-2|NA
CASSLTGKNTGELFF
TGTGCCAGCAGCTTAACAGGGAAGAACACCGGGGAGCTGTTTTTT
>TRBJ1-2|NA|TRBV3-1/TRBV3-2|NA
CASSHRLQKINYGYTF
TGTGCCAGCAGCCATAGACTTCAGAAAATTAACTATGGCTACACCTTC
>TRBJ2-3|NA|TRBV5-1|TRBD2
CASSLDSGGPTDTQYF
TGCGCCAGCAGCTTGGATAGCGGGGGCCCCACAGATACGCAGTATTTT
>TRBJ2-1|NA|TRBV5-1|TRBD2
CASSLSGLAGLLFF
TGCGCCAGCAGCTTGTCGGGACTAGCGGGACTTTTGTTCTTC
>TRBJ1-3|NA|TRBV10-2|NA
CASSTTSGNTIYF
TGCGCCAGCAGTACAACCTCTGGAAACACCATATATTTT
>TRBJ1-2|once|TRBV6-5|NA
CASTLLPTSGYTF
TGTGCCAGCACCCTTCTACCCACCTCTGGCTACACCTTC
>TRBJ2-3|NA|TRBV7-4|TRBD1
CASSLTRDRPTDTQYF
TGTGCCAGCAGCTTAACCCGGGACAGACCCACAGATACGCAGTATTTT
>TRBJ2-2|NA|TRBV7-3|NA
CASSPNLATGELFF
TGTGCCAGCAGCCCCAACCTAGCCACCGGGGAGCTGTTTTTT
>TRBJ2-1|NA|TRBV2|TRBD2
CASRVGTSGANEQFF
TGTGCCAGCAGGGTGGGGACTAGCGGGGCCAATGAGCAGTTCTTC
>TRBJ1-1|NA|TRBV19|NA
CASSQGNTEAFF
TGTGCCAGTAGCCAGGGGAACACTGAAGCTTTCTTT
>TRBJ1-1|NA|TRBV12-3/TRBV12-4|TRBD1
CASSWGQGSGAFF
TGTGCCAGCAGTTGGGGACAGGGCTCAGGGGCTTTCTTT
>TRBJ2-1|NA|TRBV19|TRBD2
CASTYPGGGDSYNEQFF
TGTGCCAGTACTTACCCCGGTGGGGGGGATTCCTACAATGAGCAGTTCTTC
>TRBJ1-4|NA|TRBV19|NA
CASSEAGEKLFF
TGTGCCAGTAGTGAGGCTGGAGAAAAACTGTTTTTT
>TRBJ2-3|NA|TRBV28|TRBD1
CASSIQGAPGDTQYF
TGTGCCAGCAGTATTCAGGGGGCTCCTGGAGATACGCAGTATTTT
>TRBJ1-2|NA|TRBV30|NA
CAWSPLRQGNYGYTF
TGTGCCTGGAGTCCCCTCCGCCAGGGGAACTATGGCTACACCTTC
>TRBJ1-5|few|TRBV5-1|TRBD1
CASSPTTGTQPQHF
TGCGCCAGCAGCCCAACGACAGGGACTCAGCCCCAGCATTTT
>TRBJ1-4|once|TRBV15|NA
CATSRDLTATNEKLFF
TGTGCCACCAGCAGAGATCTAACGGCAACTAATGAAAAACTGTTTTTT
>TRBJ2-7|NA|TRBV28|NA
CAIQGSSYEQYF
TGTGCCATCCAGGGTAGCTCCTACGAGCAGTACTTC
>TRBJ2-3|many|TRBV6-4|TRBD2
CASSDSPSGGGTDTQYF
TGTGCCAGCAGTGACTCGCCTAGCGGGGGGGGAACAGATACGCAGTATTTT
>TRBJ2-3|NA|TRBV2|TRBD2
CASSEYSSGGTDTQYF
TGTGCCAGCAGTGAATACTCTAGCGGGGGCACAGATACGCAGTATTTT
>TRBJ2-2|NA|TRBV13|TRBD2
CASSLGTSGDTGELFF
TGTGCCAGCAGCTTAGGGACTAGCGGGGACACCGGGGAGCTGTTTTTT
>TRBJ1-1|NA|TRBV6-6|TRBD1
CASREPGQENTEAFF
TGTGCCAGCAGGGAACCGGGACAGGAGAACACTGAAGCTTTCTTT
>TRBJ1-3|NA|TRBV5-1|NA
CASSSSGSGNTIYF
TGCGCCAGCAGCTCGTCAGGCTCTGGAAACACCATATATTTT
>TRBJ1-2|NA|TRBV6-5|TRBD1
CASSRDRGYGYTF
TGTGCCAGCAGCCGAGACAGGGGCTATGGCTACACCTTC
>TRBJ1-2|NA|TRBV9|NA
CASSPRTDTNYGYTF
TGTGCCAGCAGCCCCAGGACAGATACTAACTATGGCTACACCTTC
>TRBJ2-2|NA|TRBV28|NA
CASSFPGGRTGELFF
TGTGCCAGCAGTTTCCCCGGGGGGCGCACCGGGGAGCTGTTTTTT
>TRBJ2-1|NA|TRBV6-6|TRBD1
CASSYRQGARVNEQFF
TGTGCCAGCAGTTACCGACAGGGGGCGCGTGTTAATGAGCAGTTCTTC
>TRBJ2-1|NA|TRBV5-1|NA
CASSLAGATVHNEQFF
TGCGCCAGCAGCTTGGCTGGGGCCACGGTCCACAATGAGCAGTTCTTC
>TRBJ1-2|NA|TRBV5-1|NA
CASSLTTTNYGYTF
TGCGCCAGCAGCTTAACTACAACTAACTATGGCTACACCTTC
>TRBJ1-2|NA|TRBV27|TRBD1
CASEAPGGSYTF
TGTGCCAGCGAGGCGCCAGGGGGTAGCTACACCTTC
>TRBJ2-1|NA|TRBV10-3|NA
CAISARDSINEQFF
TGTGCCATCAGTGCAAGGGACTCTATCAATGAGCAGTTCTTC
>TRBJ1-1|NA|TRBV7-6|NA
CASSLSGGTEAFF
TGTGCCAGCAGCTTAAGCGGGGGCACTGAAGCTTTCTTT
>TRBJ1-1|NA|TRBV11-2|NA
CASSSWGDWDGRNTEAFF
TGTGCCAGCAGCTCTTGGGGGGATTGGGACGGACGAAACACTGAAGCTTTCTTT
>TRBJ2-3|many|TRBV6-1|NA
CASSESDTQYF
TGTGCCAGCAGTGAGAGTGATACGCAGTATTTT
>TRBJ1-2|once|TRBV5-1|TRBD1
CATTEGQGGYGYTF
TGCGCCACCACCGAAGGACAGGGCGGTTATGGCTACACCTTC